A single sample gave rise to the 6 T cell receptor beta chains below, sequenced in a study of T cell responses to AZD1222 COVID-19 vaccine (dated by TCRdb to about 2021). The time point tag for this specimen amounts to: baseline before first vaccination. The treatment or condition label, read with the paper, signifies: meningococcal conjugate vaccine given as trial control. To prepare the library, the immunoSEQ multiplex PCR assay was applied. TCRdb holds this immuneACCESS table with in-frame rearrangements only. Some clones are missing; in checked studies, unresolved V genes explain under half, and the rest has no known cause. The sample includes almost 50,000 clones, with approximately 79% observed a single time. The ten largest make up 20% to 25% of the sample. Sequenced material: peripheral blood, taken on day 0 of MenACWY control vaccination. These receptors originate from an adult in good health.

For this clone: Other nucleotide sequences in the sample specify the same CDR3. The chain carries TRBV18 and TRBJ2-7, with 11 bases identical to TRBD1. V lost 3 bases, J lost 4 bases, and 2 bases stayed unmatched. This CDR3 has 14 amino acids. Germline CDR1 is KGHSH and CDR2 is LQKENI. The CDR3 DNA reads as TGTGCCAGCTCACCCGGGACAGGGGGATACGAGCAGTACGTC. This translates into CASSPGTGGYEQYV.

This clone was recorded only once. V and J are TRBV6-5 and TRBJ2-2; TRBD1 aligns across 8 bases. J gave up 4 bases and V 6 bases, and 4 bases lay outside the gene matches. This CDR3 is built from 14 residues. Germline V gene sequence: CDR1 MNHEY, CDR2 SVGAGI. Written as DNA, the CDR3 is TGTGCCAGCAGGCGGACAGGGACCACCGGGGAGCTGTTTTTT. It codes for CASRRTGTTGELFF.

By sample share, this clone is medium-sized (0.01 to 0.1%). The chain couples TRBV24-1 to TRBJ1-2; 8 positions agree with TRBD1. Germline V gene lookup returns CDR1 KGHDR and CDR2 SFDVKD. Unmatched junction bases numbered 6, after V lost 6 bases and J lost 4 bases. The CDR3 is made up of 14 amino acids. The CDR3 nucleotides read TGTGCCACCAGTCCGAGACAGGGGAGCTATGGCTACACCTTC. Its translation is CATSPRQGSYGYTF.

The rearrangement uses TRBV3-1 (or the pseudogene TRBV3-2) and TRBJ2-1; D uncertain. Trimming took 0 bases from V and 4 from J, leaving 13 bases between them. CDR1 and CDR2 (germline): LGHDT, YNNKEL (reference sequence). The length of the CDR3 is 16 residues. Here the CDR3 reads CASSQDFSARYNEQFF. The CDR3 DNA reads TGTGCCAGCAGCCAAGATTTTAGTGCCCGATACAATGAGCAGTTCTTC.

This sequence joins TRBV19 and TRBJ1-4; D not certain. The CDR3 has 17 residues. Germline V gene data show CDR1 as LNHDA and CDR2 as SQIVND (reference sequence). Between the trimmed V and J ends, which lost 5 bases and 3 bases, there was a span of 19 bases. The DNA of the CDR3 is TGTGCCAGTAGTGGAAGCGGGGTAGGGCGGGCTAATGAAAAACTGTTTTTT. This encodes CASSGSGVGRANEKLFF.

This chain uses TRBV28 with TRBJ2-5; 7 nucleotides align to TRBD2. Trimming cost V 5 bases and J 8 bases; bases outside gene matches: 8. This CDR3 comprises 13 residues. CDR1 MDHEN and CDR2 SYDVKM come from the germline V gene. CDR3 amino acids: CASSPVLAGTQYF. CDR3 DNA sequence: TGTGCCAGCAGTCCCGTGTTAGCGGGCACCCAGTACTTC.